Below, 6 T cell receptor beta chains from the same sample are listed, as sequenced in a study of blood T cell repertoires in COVID-19. Assay: immunoSEQ multiplex PCR; the TCRdb copy retains only in-frame clones and omits some. Of approximately 220,000 clones detected, about 85% appear once; the ten largest clones hold around 2.6%. The specimen was PBMCs or T cells enriched from blood (not recorded which). These receptors originate from a woman aged 25 to 39 who had recovered from COVID-19.

The chain is built from TRBV7-2 and TRBJ1-1, with 7 nucleotides matching TRBD1. Germline V gene lookup returns CDR1 SGHTA and CDR2 FQGNSA. V was clipped by 1 base and J by 10 bases; unmatched bases: 9. The CDR3 loop spans 14 amino acids. CDR3 in amino acids: CASSLGQGEKRAFF. The CDR3 DNA is TGTGCCAGCAGCTTAGGACAGGGCGAAAAAAGAGCTTTCTTT.

The chain is built from TRBV11-2 and TRBJ2-2; D may be TRBD1 (6 bases). This CDR3 is built from 16 residues. V was pared by 5 bases and J by 0 bases, with 13 bases between. Germline V gives CDR1 SGHAT, CDR2 FQNNGV. The CDR3 loop reads CASSPRQEPNTGELFF. The DNA for the CDR3 is TGTGCCAGCAGCCCAAGACAGGAGCCGAACACCGGGGAGCTGTTTTTT.

In its sample, this clone was seen a few times. The chain uses TRBV25-1 and TRBJ1-2; 9 nucleotides align to TRBD1. J lost 7 bases, V lost 3 bases, and 9 bases had no gene match. The CDR3 totals 15 residues. Germline loops: CDR1 MGHDK, CDR2 SYGVNS. The CDR3 here is CASSDRTGEVFGYTF. The CDR3 nucleotides are TGTGCCAGCAGTGACCGGACAGGGGAAGTGTTTGGCTACACCTTC.

The J gene is TRBJ2-7, the V gene TRBV3-1 (or the pseudogene TRBV3-2); 10 positions agree with TRBD2. CDR1 is LGHDT and CDR2 is YNNKEL in the germline V gene (reference sequence). This CDR3 has 17 amino acids. The trim removed 0 bases at V and 3 bases at J, leaving 8 bases unmatched. CDR3 DNA sequence: TGTGCCAGCAGCCAAGATTCCGCCGGACTAGCGGTCTACGAGCAGTACTTC. Its protein product is CASSQDSAGLAVYEQYF.

The chain recombines TRBV2 with TRBJ1-2, with 7 bases identical to TRBD1. After removal of 7 bases from V and 6 bases from J, the junction contained 11 bases not matched to a gene. The V gene's germline CDR1 is SNHLY and CDR2 FYNNEI. CDR3 length: 14 amino acids. In DNA, the CDR3 is TGTGCCAGCACAGTCACCAACAGGGGCCATGGCTACACCTTC. It yields the protein CASTVTNRGHGYTF.

The V gene is TRBV12-3 or TRBV12-4, the J gene TRBJ1-2; D is possibly TRBD1 (5 bases). CDR3 length equals 13 residues. The V gene lost 6 bases and the J gene lost 4 bases, with 12 bases spanning the gap. CDR3 DNA sequence: TGTGCCAGCAGACCGACAGAGACCTATGGCTACACCTTC. This sequence encodes CASRPTETYGYTF.